What follows are 7 T cell receptor beta chains derived from one specimen sequenced in a study of shared clonotypes between healthy human individuals. The repertoire was sequenced with immunoSEQ multiplex PCR; TCRdb's copy has only in-frame clones and lacks some. Among about 510,000 clones listed, 60% to 85% were seen once. Sequenced: PBMCs. All receptors come from a woman between 40 and 50 years old in good health. Some clones in this sample may be carry-over from other donors' samples.

The sample holds one count of this clone. The chain joins TRBV5-1 to TRBJ2-3, with 8 bases aligning to TRBD2. Looked up from germline, CDR1 is SGHRS and CDR2 is YFSETQ. J was trimmed by 1 base and V by 0 bases; bases with no gene match: 4. CDR3 length: 16 residues. CDR3 nucleotides: TGCGCCAGCAGCTTGGGATTCGGGAGGGGCACAGATACGCAGTATTTT. Its protein is CASSLGFGRGTDTQYF.

Regarding this clone: The sample holds other DNA sequences that translate to the same CDR3. The rearrangement uses TRBV7-2 and TRBJ2-2; no definite D call. V was trimmed by 0 bases and J by 6 bases, leaving 5 bases between them. The V gene's germline CDR1 is SGHTA and CDR2 FQGNSA. This CDR3 region has 13 residues. CDR3 protein: CASSLAGAGELFF. The DNA for the CDR3 is TGTGCCAGCAGCTTAGCGGGTGCCGGGGAGCTGTTTTTT.

This chain joins TRBV28 and TRBJ2-7; D is tentatively TRBD1 or TRBD2 (5 bases each). V lost 6 bases to trimming and J lost 0 bases, with 15 bases between them. Germline V gene lookup returns CDR1 MDHEN and CDR2 SYDVKM. This CDR3 has 15 amino acids. The CDR3 sequence is CASRHPRDRSYEQYF. The CDR3 DNA reads TGTGCCAGCAGGCACCCCCGGGACCGCTCCTACGAGCAGTACTTC.

J is TRBJ1-2 and V is TRBV27, with D tentatively TRBD1 (6 bases). The CDR3 runs 13 residues. Trimming removed 6 bases at V and 3 bases at J, with 11 bases between. Germline V CDR1 and CDR2: MNHEY, SMNVEV (reference sequence). The CDR3 region has the DNA TGTGCCAGCAGACAGGGAGGCGACTATGGCTACACCTTC. Its translation: CASRQGGDYGYTF.

As to this clone: A much more abundant neighbour one base away suggests this may be a read error. This rearrangement joins TRBV7-8 to TRBJ1-1; TRBD1 is a possible D gene (6 bases). The CDR3 runs to 16 residues. V was pared by 3 bases and J by 2 bases, with 16 bases between. Per germline, CDR1 SGHVS and CDR2 FQNEAQ. CDR3 in DNA: TGTGCCAGCAGCTTTAGGACAGCCGCCGGAAACACTGAAGCTTTCTTT. It translates to CASSFRTAAGNTEAFF.

This chain links TRBV30 with TRBJ2-3, with D hard to call. Germline loops: CDR1 GTSNPN, CDR2 SVGIG (reference sequence). Trimming cost V 3 bases and J 2 bases, with 3 bases left between them. The CDR3 totals 11 residues. The CDR3 sequence is CAWRNTDTQYF. The CDR3 DNA reads TGTGCCTGGAGAAACACAGATACGCAGTATTTT. Drawing the rest from reference TRBV30 and TRBJ2-3, the complete variable domain is SQTIHQWPATLVQPVGSPLSLECTVEGTSNPNLYWYRQAAGRGLQLLFYSVGIGQISSEVPQNLSASRPQDRQFILSSKKLLLSDSGFYLCAWRNTDTQYFGPGTRLTVL.

This sequence joins TRBV7-2 and TRBJ1-5; D not resolved. CDR3 length: 14 amino acids. CDR1 and CDR2 (germline): SGHTA, FQGNSA. Trimming shortened V by 5 bases and J by 3 bases, and 11 bases separated the two germline ends. The CDR3 reads CASSLRRLNQPQHF. DNA for the CDR3: TGTGCCAGCAGCCTCAGACGGCTCAATCAGCCCCAGCATTTT. Variable domain in full (rest from reference TRBV7-2 and TRBJ1-5): GAGVSQSPSNKVTEKGKDVELRCDPISGHTALYWYRQSLGQGLEFLIYFQGNSAPDKSGLPSDRFSAERTGGSVSTLTIQRTQQEDSAVYLCASSLRRLNQPQHFGDGTRLSIL.